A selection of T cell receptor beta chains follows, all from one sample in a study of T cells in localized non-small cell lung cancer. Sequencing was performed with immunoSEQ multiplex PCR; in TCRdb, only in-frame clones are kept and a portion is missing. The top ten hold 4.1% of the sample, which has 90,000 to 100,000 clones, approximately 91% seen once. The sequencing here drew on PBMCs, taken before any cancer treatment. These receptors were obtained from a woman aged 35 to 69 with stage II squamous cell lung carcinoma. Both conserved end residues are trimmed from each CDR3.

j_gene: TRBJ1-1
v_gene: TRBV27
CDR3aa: ASSLRPGTWNTEAF

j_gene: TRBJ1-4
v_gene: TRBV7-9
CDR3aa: ASSGLDRGEKLF

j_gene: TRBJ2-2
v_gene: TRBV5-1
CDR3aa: ASYYRTADTGELF

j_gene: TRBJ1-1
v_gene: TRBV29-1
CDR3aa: SAPGNTEAF

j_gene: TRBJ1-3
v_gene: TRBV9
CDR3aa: ASSPQAGQSSGNTIY

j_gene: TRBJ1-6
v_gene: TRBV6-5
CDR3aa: ASSVSGTSGPLH

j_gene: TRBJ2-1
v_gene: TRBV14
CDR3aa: ASSQVRSSYYNEQF

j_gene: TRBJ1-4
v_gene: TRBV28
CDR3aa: ASSLTSPGQTEKLF

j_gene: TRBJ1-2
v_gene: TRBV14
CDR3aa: ASSQVNRNGYT

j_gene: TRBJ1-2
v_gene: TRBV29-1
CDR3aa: SVESAQGGYT

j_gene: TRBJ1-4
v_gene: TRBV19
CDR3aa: ASRRDRINEKLF

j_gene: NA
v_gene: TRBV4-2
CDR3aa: ASSQGAGGFSYEQY

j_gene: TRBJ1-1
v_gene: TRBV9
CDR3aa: ASTPGPLFAF

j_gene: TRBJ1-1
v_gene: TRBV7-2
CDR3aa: ASSLGTENTEAF

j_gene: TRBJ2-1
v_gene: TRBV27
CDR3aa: ASSGRQGTYNEQF

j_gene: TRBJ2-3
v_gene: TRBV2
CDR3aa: ASSKGTGWADTQY

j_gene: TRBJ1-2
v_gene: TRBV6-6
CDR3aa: ASSQQGTGEGYT